A single sample is the source of the 18 T cell receptor beta chains below, sequenced in a study of blood T cell repertoires in COVID-19. This table comes from immunoSEQ multiplex PCR, and its TCRdb copy is limited to in-frame clones, with some not included. The data show 200,000 to 250,000 clones, 65% to 85% seen once. The source material was PBMCs or T cells enriched from blood (not recorded which). These receptors were obtained from a woman aged 55-70 years who had recovered from COVID-19.

The chain carries TRBV27 and TRBJ2-2; TRBD1 matches at 10 bases. Germline CDR1 MNHEY, CDR2 SMNVEV (reference sequence). After removal of 3 bases from V and 5 bases from J, the junction contained 9 bases not matched to a gene. The CDR3 has 17 residues. CDR3 sequence: CASSLSPGTGVTGELFF. DNA for the CDR3: TGTGCCAGCAGTTTGAGTCCTGGGACAGGGGTAACCGGGGAGCTGTTTTTT.

The rearrangement joins TRBV6-5 to TRBJ2-7; maybe TRBD2 (5 bases). V was trimmed by 6 bases and J by 2 bases, leaving 8 bases between them. This CDR3 has 12 amino acids. In germline, CDR1 is MNHEY, CDR2 SVGAGI. CDR3 residues: CASRPGAYEQYF. Written as DNA, the CDR3 is TGTGCCAGCAGGCCCGGGGCCTACGAGCAGTACTTC.

Comment on this clone: Without the conserved terminal phenylalanine or tryptophan, this CDR3 likely stems from a read error. The limits of the CDR3 on the DNA are not certain, so only TCRdb's listed CDR3 is given. V and J are TRBV3-1 (or the pseudogene TRBV3-2) and TRBJ2-7; the D call TRBD2 from the table was never checked on the DNA. The CDR3 is 12 amino acids in total, end residues counted. Per the germline V gene, CDR1 is LGHDT and CDR2 is YNNKEL (reference sequence). CDR3 in amino acids: CASSHRRAGPTL.

V usage is TRBV4-2 and J usage is TRBJ1-6; the D gene is possibly TRBD1 (6 bases). The CDR3 extends over 16 amino acids. V was shortened by 1 base and J by 8 bases, with 15 bases between the two germline ends. CDR1 is LGHNA and CDR2 is YNFKEQ in the germline V gene. This CDR3 reads CASSQAGVLRDSPLHF. DNA of the CDR3: TGTGCCAGCAGCCAAGCAGGGGTTTTAAGAGATTCACCCCTCCACTTT.

V is TRBV7-6 and J is TRBJ2-3; D is uncertain. CDR3 length: 13 residues. The germline V gene encodes CDR1 SGHVS and CDR2 FNYEAQ. Trimming took off 0 bases at V and 3 bases at J, with 4 bases between the two ends. The CDR3 DNA is TGTGCCAGCAGCTTAGCCATTACAGATACGCAGTATTTT. Translated: CASSLAITDTQYF.

This chain uses TRBV11-2 with TRBJ2-1, with TRBD2 matching 7 bases. The V and J ends lost 5 bases and 6 bases, in that order; junction bases with no gene match: 7. The CDR3 contains 14 residues. Germline V gives CDR1 SGHAT, CDR2 FQNNGV. The CDR3 region has the DNA TGTGCCAGCAGCGGTGGGGGAGGGGCCAATGAGCAGTTCTTC. Its translation is CASSGGGGANEQFF.

The genes are TRBV20-1 and TRBJ2-3; 11 bases map to TRBD2. The CDR3 spans 14 residues. J gave up 6 bases and V 3 bases, and 5 bases lay outside the gene matches. The germline V gene encodes CDR1 DFQATT and CDR2 SNEGSKA (reference sequence). This CDR3 reads CSASSGRATDTQYF. For the CDR3, the DNA is TGCAGTGCTAGTAGCGGGAGGGCCACTGATACGCAGTATTTT.

The count of this clone is one. The chain links TRBV6-4 to TRBJ1-3; TRBD1 aligns across 10 bases. This CDR3 contains 14 residues. Germline CDR1 reads MRHNA; CDR2 reads SNTAGT. Trimming at V came to 10 bases and at J to 2 bases, leaving 5 bases not matched to a gene. The CDR3 loop reads CANGTGAAGNTIYF. The CDR3 region has the DNA TGTGCCAATGGGACAGGGGCGGCTGGAAACACCATATATTTT.

The sample holds one count of this clone. In nucleotides, the CDR3 is TGTGCCAGCAGACTTCTAGCGAACACCGGGGAGCTGTTTTTT. Protein: CASRLLANTGELFF. This chain connects TRBV2 to TRBJ2-2, with no clear D. Germline V gene sequence: CDR1 SNHLY, CDR2 FYNNEI. The V gene lost 6 bases and the J gene lost 0 bases, with 8 bases spanning the gap. CDR3 length: 14 residues.

V gene TRBV13 combines with J gene TRBJ2-5; 7 nucleotides agree with TRBD1. The CDR3 contains 14 residues. Unmatched junction bases numbered 2, after V lost 0 bases and J lost 4 bases. From germline, CDR1 is PRHDT and CDR2 FYEKMQ (reference sequence). CDR3 sequence reads: CASSLGAGGETQYF. CDR3 coding DNA: TGTGCCAGCAGCTTAGGGGCAGGGGGAGAGACCCAGTACTTC.

The chain couples TRBV7-2 to TRBJ2-4; D is undetermined. V lost 4 bases to trimming and J lost 9 bases, with 16 bases between them. Germline CDR1 and CDR2: SGHTA and FQGNSA. The CDR3 is 14 residues long. The CDR3 spells CASSSPPSVGIQYF. CDR3 nucleotide sequence: TGTGCCAGCAGCTCCCCCCCCAGCGTGGGCATTCAGTACTTC.

The J gene is TRBJ2-7, the V gene TRBV25-1; no firm D call. Deletions cut 3 bases from V and 0 bases from J, with 12 bases between. Germline CDR1 is MGHDK and CDR2 is SYGVNS. This CDR3 region has 15 residues. The CDR3 is CASSEHSHFSYEQYF. CDR3 bases: TGTGCCAGCAGTGAGCACAGCCATTTCTCCTACGAGCAGTACTTC.

Note on this clone: Different DNA sequences within this sample yield the same CDR3. V usage is TRBV2 and J usage is TRBJ1-6; 9 bases agree with TRBD1. The V segment lost 9 bases and the J segment 4 bases; nucleotides outside the gene matches: 1. The CDR3 loop spans 13 amino acids. Germline CDR1 reads SNHLY; CDR2 reads FYNNEI. The CDR3 here is CARGTGYNSPLHF. Here the CDR3 DNA reads TGTGCCAGGGGGACAGGGTATAATTCACCCCTCCACTTT. Variable domain in full (rest from reference TRBV2 and TRBJ1-6): EPEVTQTPSHQVTQMGQEVILRCVPISNHLYFYWYRQILGQKVEFLVSFYNNEISEKSEIFDDQFSVERPDGSNFTLKIRSTKLEDSAMYFCARGTGYNSPLHFGNGTRLTVT.

The chain uses TRBV18 and TRBJ2-3; 8 bases align to TRBD1. The CDR3 has 15 amino acids. Germline values: CDR1 KGHSH, CDR2 LQKENI. The trim removed 5 bases at V and 3 bases at J, leaving 7 bases unmatched. The CDR3 loop is CASSVDRGRTDTQYF. The CDR3 region has the DNA TGTGCCAGCTCAGTAGACAGGGGTCGAACAGATACGCAGTATTTT.

The chain recombines TRBV19 with TRBJ2-3; 8 bases line up with TRBD1. The junction had 7 bases not matched to a gene; V was cut back by 5 bases and J by 3 bases. CDR1 and CDR2 from the germline V gene are LNHDA and SQIVND (reference sequence). The CDR3 extends over 15 amino acids. The CDR3 loop is CASSLAGGRTDTQYF. The CDR3 DNA sequence: TGTGCCAGTAGTCTGGCAGGGGGCAGGACAGATACGCAGTATTTT.

The rearrangement joins TRBV11-2 to TRBJ1-1, with 7 bases that match TRBD1. CDR1 is SGHAT and CDR2 is FQNNGV in the germline V gene. V lost 7 bases and J lost 1; bases outside the gene matches: 15. The length of the CDR3 is 17 residues. DNA of the CDR3: TGTGCCAGCACTCGAAGTACAGGGGCGCTCGGGAACACTGAAGCTTTCTTT. Its translation is CASTRSTGALGNTEAFF.

For the CDR3, the DNA is TGTGCCAGCAGCCGCGGGCTGGGTGTGGGAGGGGAGCAGTACTTC. It codes for CASSRGLGVGGEQYF. The rearrangement links TRBV3-1 (or the pseudogene TRBV3-2) to TRBJ2-7, with TRBD2 matching over 7 bases. The ends lost 4 bases at V and 7 bases at J; junction bases unmatched: 13. The CDR3 contains 15 residues. Germline V gene data show CDR1 as LGHDT and CDR2 as YNNKEL (reference sequence).

The chain links TRBV6-1 to TRBJ1-1, with 9 bases that match TRBD1. Germline V lookup: CDR1 MNHNS, CDR2 SASEGT. V shed 5 bases, J shed 1 base, and the junction held 2 bases outside the gene matches. The CDR3 length is 14 residues. The CDR3 protein is CASSTGGQNTEAFF. The CDR3 DNA follows: TGTGCCAGCAGTACAGGGGGCCAGAACACTGAAGCTTTCTTT.